The 29 T cell receptor beta chains presented below share a single source sample, sequenced in a study of T cells after yellow fever vaccination. TCRdb re-derived calls from the 5' RACE reads in MiXCR, one entry per CDR3 protein. The table lists some 550,000 distinct CDR3 sequences, approximately 21% of them singletons. Sample: PBMCs, taken 15 days after the yellow fever booster vaccination. Receptor source: a man aged 25-40 years who received the YFV17D yellow fever vaccine.

This clonotype was seen a few times. The chain combines TRBV19 with TRBJ2-1; D unclear. The CDR3 has 11 residues. Deletions cut 7 bases from V and 4 bases from J, with 5 bases between. The germline CDR1 and CDR2 sequences are LNHDA and SQIVND (reference sequence). The CDR3 protein is CASNGYNEQFF. As DNA, the CDR3 is TGTGCCAGTAACGGGTACAATGAGCAGTTCTTC.

The chain has TRBV7-2 and TRBJ2-5; D gene ambiguous. Germline CDR1 and CDR2: SGHTA and FQGNSA. V lost 1 base and J 1 base, leaving 7 bases between the germline ends. The CDR3 is 14 amino acids. CDR3 sequence reads: CASSLGPIQETQYF. In nucleotides, the CDR3 is TGTGCCAGCAGCTTAGGACCGATCCAAGAGACCCAGTACTTC.

The genes are TRBV6-2 or TRBV6-3 and TRBJ2-1; TRBD2 might be the D (5 bases). V was trimmed by 8 bases and J by 5 bases, leaving 16 bases between them. Germline-derived CDR1 and CDR2 are MNHEY and SVGEGT. The CDR3 is 14 amino acids. CDR3 sequence reads: CASGDEGRNNEQFF. Here the CDR3 DNA reads TGTGCCAGCGGGGATGAGGGTCGCAACAATGAGCAGTTCTTC.

This clonotype was seen a handful of times. A junction end diverges from the germline sequence, so it may reflect a read error. J is TRBJ2-6 and V is TRBV19; weak D call: TRBD1 (5 bases). CDR3 size: 18 residues. Germline CDR1 and CDR2: LNHDA and SQIVND (reference sequence). The CDR3 sequence is CASSILGQVRSGSNVLTF. CDR3 in DNA: TGTGCCAGTAGTATACTGGGGCAGGTCCGCTCTGGGTCCAACGTCCTGACTTTC.

This chain joins TRBV7-2 and TRBJ2-7; D is perhaps TRBD1 (6 bases). This CDR3 is built from 13 residues. Per germline, CDR1 SGHTA and CDR2 FQGNSA. Trimming left V 5 bases short and J 10 bases short, with 18 bases between. The CDR3 loop reads CASSPVPGHGQYF. The CDR3 region has the DNA TGTGCCAGCAGCCCCGTCCCGGGACATGGACAGTACTTC.

This clonotype occurred a few times. This chain connects TRBV20-1 to TRBJ2-3; no reliable D call. CDR1 DFQATT and CDR2 SNEGSKA come from the germline V gene (reference sequence). There are 11 residues in the CDR3. CDR3 residues: CSLRGTDTQYF. In DNA form, the CDR3 reads TGCAGCCTCCGGGGCACAGATACGCAGTATTTT.

This clonotype was picked up a small number of times. The V and J genes are TRBV7-9 and TRBJ1-1; D is unresolved. Trimming removed 2 bases from V and 6 bases from J, with 10 bases in between. The germline V gene encodes CDR1 SEHNR and CDR2 FQNEAQ (reference sequence). The CDR3 runs to 13 residues. CDR3 protein: CASSLIMESEAFF. The CDR3 region has the DNA TGTGCCAGCAGCTTAATAATGGAGTCTGAAGCTTTCTTT.

The sample holds a few counts of this clonotype. The chain joins TRBV11-1 to TRBJ2-1; D unclear. This CDR3 contains 13 residues. CDR1 SGHAT and CDR2 FQDESV come from the germline V gene (reference sequence). With 4 bases removed from V and 5 bases from J, the gap between germline ends came to 9 bases. The CDR3 loop reads CASSSSVDNEQFF. Written as DNA, the CDR3 is TGTGCCAGCAGCTCTAGTGTGGACAATGAGCAGTTCTTC. Full variable domain (outside the CDR3, taken from reference TRBV11-1 and TRBJ2-1): EAEVAQSPRYKITEKSQAVAFWCDPISGHATLYWYRQILGQGPELLVQFQDESVVDDSQLPKDRFSAERLKGVDSTLKIQPAELGDSAMYLCASSSSVDNEQFFGPGTRLTVL.

The V and J genes are TRBV29-1 and TRBJ2-7; a possible D gene is TRBD2 (5 bases). V lost 4 bases and J lost 6, with 10 bases in between. CDR3 size: 11 residues. The V gene's germline CDR1 is SQVTM and CDR2 ANQGSEA. The CDR3: CSVGGSSEQYF. The CDR3 nucleotides read TGCAGCGTTGGAGGGAGCAGCGAGCAGTACTTC.

This clonotype was seen only a few times. The chain combines TRBV7-2 with TRBJ2-7, with 15 bases that match TRBD2. The CDR3 sequence is 16 residues long. Germline-derived CDR1 and CDR2 are SGHTA and FQGNSA. The V segment lost 5 bases and the J segment 4 bases; nucleotides outside the gene matches: 6. The CDR3 region has the DNA TGTGCCAGCAGCGGCGCGGGGACTAGCGGGAGGTACGAGCAGTACTTC. Amino acids: CASSGAGTSGRYEQYF.

The sample holds a few counts of this clonotype. The chain uses TRBV29-1 and TRBJ2-7, with D perhaps TRBD1 (5 bases). The CDR3 spans 13 residues. The V end was cut by 3 bases, the J end by 2 bases, with 11 bases between. Germline V gene data show CDR1 as SQVTM and CDR2 as ANQGSEA. The CDR3 coding sequence is TGCAGCGTTGAGTATGCAGGGACCTACGAGCAGTACTTC. It yields the protein CSVEYAGTYEQYF.

This sequence joins TRBV6-1 and TRBJ1-5, with a possible D match to TRBD1 (5 bases). The CDR3 loop spans 12 amino acids. From germline, CDR1 is MNHNS and CDR2 SASEGT. Trimming stripped 11 bases from V and 6 bases from J, with 14 bases between. CDR3 residues: CAVMGPTQPQHF. The CDR3 DNA follows: TGTGCCGTCATGGGGCCCACTCAGCCCCAGCATTTT.

In this sample, this clonotype turned up a few times. This sequence joins TRBV2 and TRBJ2-1, with D unresolved. CDR1 and CDR2 (germline): SNHLY, FYNNEI. The CDR3 covers 13 residues. Trimming stripped 9 bases from V and 1 base from J, with 10 bases between. The CDR3 region is CASVFGSYNEQFF. In DNA, the CDR3 is TGTGCCAGTGTGTTTGGGTCCTACAATGAGCAGTTCTTC.

The chain uses TRBV7-2 and TRBJ2-1; TRBD2 matches at 9 bases. V shed 2 bases and J 8 bases; nucleotides not matched to a gene: 13. The CDR3 length is 17 residues. Germline V gene lookup returns CDR1 SGHTA and CDR2 FQGNSA. The CDR3 nucleotides are TGTGCCAGCAGCTTATCGGGGAGCGGGAGGCCAGGGGATGAGCAGTTCTTC. Residues: CASSLSGSGRPGDEQFF.

The V gene is TRBV6-5, the J gene TRBJ1-1; D is unclear. Trimming pared 2 bases from V and 6 bases from J, leaving 13 bases between. There are 14 residues in the CDR3. Germline V gene lookup returns CDR1 MNHEY and CDR2 SVGAGI. The CDR3 spells CASSYARPDPEAFF. Here the CDR3 DNA reads TGTGCCAGCAGTTACGCCAGGCCTGATCCTGAAGCTTTCTTT.

The gene calls are TRBV10-3 and TRBJ2-7; TRBD2 aligns across 11 bases. The CDR3 is made up of 17 amino acids. Germline V gives CDR1 ENHRY, CDR2 SYGVKD. The V segment lost 3 bases and the J segment 2 bases; nucleotides outside the gene matches: 9. The CDR3 coding sequence is TGTGCCATCAGTGAAGGACTAGCGGGCACTAACACCTACGAGCAGTACTTC. Residues: CAISEGLAGTNTYEQYF.

In its sample, this clonotype was seen a few times. This chain connects TRBV7-9 to TRBJ2-1, with D possibly TRBD1 on 7 matching bases. Germline values: CDR1 SEHNR, CDR2 FQNEAQ (reference sequence). V was shortened by 5 bases and J by 9 bases, with 17 bases between the two germline ends. The CDR3 is made up of 14 amino acids. CDR3 coding DNA: TGTGCCAGCAGCATCCCGTTGGAGGGGGCTGAGCAGTTCTTC. This translates into CASSIPLEGAEQFF.

The chain has TRBV6-2 or TRBV6-3 and TRBJ1-2; maybe TRBD1 (5 bases). Germline V gene data show CDR1 as MNHEY and CDR2 as SVGEGT. The V gene lost 6 bases and the J gene lost 4 bases, with 12 bases spanning the gap. The CDR3 sequence is 13 residues long. CDR3 sequence reads: CASSIPQGYGYTF. CDR3 DNA: TGTGCCAGCAGCATTCCTCAGGGCTATGGCTACACCTTC.

V is TRBV28 and J is TRBJ2-3; tentatively, D is TRBD2 (7 bases). Trimming stripped 8 bases from V and 3 bases from J, with 21 bases between. The CDR3 spans 16 residues. Germline assignment: CDR1 MDHEN and CDR2 SYDVKM. The CDR3 is CASSGRGGGPTDTQYF. CDR3 nucleotides: TGTGCCAGCTCTGGGCGCGGCGGGGGCCCTACAGATACGCAGTATTTT. Filled out from reference TRBV28 and TRBJ2-3, the complete variable domain reads DVKVTQSSRYLVKRTGEKVFLECVQDMDHENMFWYRQDPGLGLRLIYFSYDVKMKEKGDIPEGYSVSREKKERFSLILESASTNQTSMYLCASSGRGGGPTDTQYFGPGTRLTVL.

The CDR3 bases are TGCAGCGTTGATTGGGGAGAAAAACTGTTTTTT. Translation gives CSVDWGEKLFF. V and J are TRBV29-1 and TRBJ1-4, with D hard to call. The V end was cut by 3 bases, the J end by 8 bases, with 7 bases between. The CDR3 is 11 residues long. Germline CDR1 is SQVTM and CDR2 is ANQGSEA.

This clonotype was seen only a few times. This sequence joins TRBV6-2 or TRBV6-3 and TRBJ2-1; TRBD2 agrees at 11 bases. The CDR3 totals 13 residues. Germline V gene lookup returns CDR1 MNHEY and CDR2 SVGEGT. V was pared by 10 bases and J by 8 bases, with 7 bases of the junction left unmatched. The CDR3 here is CATVAGGVDEQFF. CDR3 nucleotide sequence: TGTGCCACAGTAGCGGGAGGGGTCGATGAGCAGTTCTTC.

This clonotype came up a few times. This chain joins TRBV5-1 and TRBJ2-2; D remains ambiguous. The CDR3 totals 15 residues. Trimming shortened V by 1 base and J by 0 bases, and 7 bases separated the two germline ends. Germline V gene data show CDR1 as SGHRS and CDR2 as YFSETQ. DNA for the CDR3: TGCGCCAGCAGCTTGCTTGGACCGAACACCGGGGAGCTGTTTTTT. Translation: CASSLLGPNTGELFF.

In its sample, this clonotype was seen a few times. The J gene is TRBJ1-6, the V gene TRBV7-2; possible D gene TRBD1, 5 bases. Germline V gene sequence: CDR1 SGHTA, CDR2 FQGNSA. The CDR3 contains 15 residues. V was shortened by 1 base and J by 8 bases, with 12 bases between the two germline ends. The CDR3 DNA sequence: TGTGCCAGCAGCTTAGGCAGGGCATCGGATTCACCCCTCCACTTT. It codes for CASSLGRASDSPLHF.

Of note for this clonotype: The junction differs from germline at one of its ends, possibly a read error. This chain connects TRBV7-7 to TRBJ2-3; D is uncertain. The length of the CDR3 is 14 residues. Germline V gene lookup returns CDR1 SSHAT and CDR2 FNYEAQ (reference sequence). The CDR3 here is CASSFGGPTDTQYF. The CDR3 DNA sequence: TGTGCTAGCAGCTTTGGCGGTCCTACGGATACGCAGTATTTT.

This clonotype was picked up a small number of times. This rearrangement joins TRBV14 to TRBJ2-7; D is possibly TRBD1 or TRBD2 (5 bases each). Per the germline V gene, CDR1 is SGHDN and CDR2 is FVKESK. Trimming cost V 4 bases and J 9 bases, with 16 bases left between them. The CDR3 contains 13 residues. The DNA of the CDR3 is TGTGCCAGCAGCCCCAGTCCGGGGCAAGGGCAGTACTTC. Translation gives CASSPSPGQGQYF.

This chain joins TRBV6-5 and TRBJ2-5; D is possibly TRBD2 (5 bases). The CDR3 spans 11 residues. CDR1 MNHEY and CDR2 SVGAGI come from the germline V gene. V was trimmed by 7 bases and J by 4 bases, leaving 7 bases between them. The DNA for the CDR3 is TGTGCCAGCATCGGGGTAGAGACCCAGTACTTC. This codes for CASIGVETQYF.

In this sample, this clonotype turned up a few times. This chain uses TRBV28 with TRBJ2-7; 7 nucleotides align to TRBD2. V shed 5 bases and J 4 bases; nucleotides not matched to a gene: 2. Germline loops: CDR1 MDHEN, CDR2 SYDVKM. There are 12 residues in the CDR3. The CDR3 nucleotides are TGTGCCAGCAGTAAGCGGGATTACGAGCAGTACTTC. It translates to CASSKRDYEQYF.

This clonotype was seen more than once but under ten times. This chain joins TRBV11-2 and TRBJ1-1; D gene uncertain. The CDR3 totals 13 residues. In germline, CDR1 is SGHAT, CDR2 FQNNGV. Deletions cut 4 bases from V and 4 bases from J, with 10 bases between. CDR3 protein: CASSSTGTTEAFF. CDR3 DNA sequence: TGTGCCAGCAGCTCAACTGGTACCACTGAAGCTTTCTTT.

The chain links TRBV11-2 to TRBJ1-2, with TRBD1 matching over 9 bases. V was pared by 4 bases and J by 8 bases, with 11 bases of the junction left unmatched. From germline, CDR1 is SGHAT and CDR2 FQNNGV. This CDR3 comprises 15 residues. Here the CDR3 DNA reads TGTGCCAGCAGCTCCGCTAGGGGACAGGGCGTGGGCTACACCTTC. This encodes CASSSARGQGVGYTF. The full variable domain, in which reference TRBV11-2 and TRBJ1-2 provide the parts outside the CDR3, is EAGVAQSPRYKIIEKRQSVAFWCNPISGHATLYWYQQILGQGPKLLIQFQNNGVVDDSQLPKDRFSAERLKGVDSTLKIQPAKLEDSAVYLCASSSARGQGVGYTFGSGTRLTVV.